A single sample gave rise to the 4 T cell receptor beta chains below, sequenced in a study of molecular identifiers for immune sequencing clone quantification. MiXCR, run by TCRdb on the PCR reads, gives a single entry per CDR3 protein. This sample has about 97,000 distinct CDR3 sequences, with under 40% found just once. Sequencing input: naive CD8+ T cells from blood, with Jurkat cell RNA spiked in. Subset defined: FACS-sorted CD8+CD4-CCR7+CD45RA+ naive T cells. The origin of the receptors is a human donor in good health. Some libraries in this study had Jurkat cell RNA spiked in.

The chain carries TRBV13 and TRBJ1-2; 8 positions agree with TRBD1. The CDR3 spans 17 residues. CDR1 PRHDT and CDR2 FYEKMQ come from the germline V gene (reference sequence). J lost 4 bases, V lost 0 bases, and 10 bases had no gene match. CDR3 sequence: CASSLGRGQGYGYGYTF. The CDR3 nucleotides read TGTGCCAGCAGCTTAGGCAGGGGGCAGGGTTACGGCTATGGCTACACCTTC.

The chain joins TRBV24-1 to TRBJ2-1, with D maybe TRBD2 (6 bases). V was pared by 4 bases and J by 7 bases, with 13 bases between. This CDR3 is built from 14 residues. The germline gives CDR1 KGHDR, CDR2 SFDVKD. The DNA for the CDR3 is TGTGCCACCAGTGAATCCGGGACTCATAATGAGCAGTTCTTC. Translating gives CATSESGTHNEQFF.

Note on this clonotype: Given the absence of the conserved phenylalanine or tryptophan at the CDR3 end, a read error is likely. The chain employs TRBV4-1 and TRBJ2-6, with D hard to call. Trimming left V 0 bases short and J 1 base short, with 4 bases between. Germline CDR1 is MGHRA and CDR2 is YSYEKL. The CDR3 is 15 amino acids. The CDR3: CASSQDRSGANVLTI. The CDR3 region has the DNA TGCGCCAGCAGCCAAGACAGATCTGGGGCCAACGTCCTGACTATC.

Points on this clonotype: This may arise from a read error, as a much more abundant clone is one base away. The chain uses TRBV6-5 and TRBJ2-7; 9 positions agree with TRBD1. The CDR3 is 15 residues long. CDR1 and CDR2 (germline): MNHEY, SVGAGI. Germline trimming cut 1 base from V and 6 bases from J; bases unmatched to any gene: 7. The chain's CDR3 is CASSYFGQGTGEQYF. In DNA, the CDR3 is TGTGCCAGCAGTTACTTTGGACAGGGGACGGGCGAGCAGTACTTC.